These T cell receptor beta chains were read from a single sample in a study of T cell clonotyping in hematopoietic cell transplantation. The assay was immunoSEQ multiplex PCR, and TCRdb's table has in-frame clones only and misses some. This table holds about 76,000 clones, about 96% found once. Sequencing was performed on peripheral blood mononuclear cells, taken before stem cell transplant. These receptor sequences come from a woman in her 50s with acute myeloid leukemia. Some clones in this sample may be carry-over from other donors' samples. Both conserved end residues are part of each CDR3. A clone size is listed for some rows: how often the clone was seen (once, few, many), or a class if it is expanded.

>.|TRBJ2-6|TRBV5-1
CASSLVGQGALRSGANVLTF
>.|TRBJ2-5|TRBV7-2
CASSLAGQGETQYF
>.|TRBJ2-1|TRBV6-6
CASSRDRVSYNEQFF
>.|TRBJ2-3|TRBV6-6
CASSYGTSGNTDTQYF
>.|TRBJ2-5|TRBV19
CASSTGQKETQYF
>.|TRBJ2-7|TRBV5-6
CASSFGTGGLEQYF
>.|TRBJ2-3|TRBV5-6
CATGTGRADTQYF
>.|TRBJ1-5|TRBV27
CASSSNLQALRNQPQHF
>.|TRBJ2-7|TRBV27
CASSSGASYEQYF
>.|TRBJ2-7|TRBV7-8
CASSPPTAGDGYEQYF
>.|TRBJ2-1|TRBV7-2
CASSPQSPDEQFF
>.|TRBJ2-3|TRBV19
CASSTSGTRGDTQYF
>.|TRBJ1-4|TRBV5-1
CASSLDSPNEKLFF
>once|TRBJ1-1|TRBV28
CASSLKQGMDTEAFF
>.|TRBJ2-5|TRBV11-2
CASSGGLQETQYF
>.|TRBJ2-1|TRBV2
CATRTGGGYEQFF
>.|TRBJ1-5|TRBV6-5
CASSYNEPGRGQPQHF
>.|TRBJ2-1|TRBV6-1
CASSEALNRVYNEQFF
>.|TRBJ1-5|TRBV30
CAWSGNRGNQPQHF
>.|TRBJ2-7|TRBV28
CASSSHYEQYF
>.|TRBJ1-5|TRBV6-6
CASSPPTQPQHF
>once|TRBJ1-2|TRBV7-2
CASSLTDPYGYTF
>.|TRBJ1-6|TRBV30
CAWRPIYNSPLHF
>.|TRBJ1-1|TRBV7-2
CASSLSGGSTEAFF
>.|TRBJ2-5|TRBV18
CASSPTFSGQETQYF
>.|TRBJ1-5|TRBV6-5
CASSYSGGINQPQHF
>.|TRBJ1-6|TRBV11-2
CASSLRGTYYNSPLHF
>once|TRBJ2-7|TRBV6-5
CASRRLAETSYKQYF
>.|TRBJ2-7|TRBV9
CASSVGMGLAGDEQYF
>.|TRBJ1-2|TRBV28
CASSYPRASYGYTF
>.|TRBJ2-1|TRBV6-5
CASRTYNEQFF
>.|TRBJ1-1|TRBV30
CAWTYFSQGETEAFF
>few|TRBJ2-2|TRBV18
CASSPAGQGSTGELFF
>.|TRBJ2-3|TRBV30
CAWRDRAPGTQYF
>.|TRBJ2-7|TRBV2
CASTMGGGYEQYF
>once|TRBJ1-2|TRBV14
CASSQGGGYGYTF
>.|TRBJ1-1|TRBV27
CASSLGGPGEAFF
>.|TRBJ2-2|TRBV5-6
CASSETGLTGELFF
>.|TRBJ2-7|TRBV19
CASRGFNVNEQYF
>.|TRBJ1-2|TRBV4-1
CASSQSRANYGYTF
>.|TRBJ1-2|TRBV9
CASSTRTEEFGYTF
>.|TRBJ2-1|TRBV2
CASSRLAGGPYNEQFF
>.|TRBJ2-3|TRBV19
CASSIGLAGVVDTQYF
>.|TRBJ2-1|TRBV29-1
CSGRASGGNEQFF
>.|TRBJ2-5|TRBV28
CASSLRNIQETQYF
>.|TRBJ1-1|TRBV9
CASSVEGGNTEAFF
>once|TRBJ2-7|TRBV11-1
CASSALAGGPYEQYF
>.|TRBJ2-2|TRBV20-1
CSAGTAGELFF